A selection of T cell receptor beta chains follows, all from one sample in a study of blood T cell repertoires in COVID-19. Some clones are missing from TCRdb's copy, which holds only in-frame ones; the method was immunoSEQ multiplex PCR. The data hold more than 100,000 clones, with 75% to 90% observed a single time. Material: peripheral blood. These receptors originate from a human donor in a cohort sampled during active or convalescent COVID-19. CDR3s include the opening cysteine and the closing phenylalanine or tryptophan.

V gene: TRBV5-1; J gene: TRBJ1-6; CDR3 protein: CASSLDGADNSPLHF
V gene: TRBV11-2; J gene: TRBJ2-5; CDR3 protein: CASSYRGRDQETQYF
V gene: TRBV12-5; J gene: TRBJ1-5; CDR3 protein: CASGLGQATNQPQHF
V gene: TRBV19; J gene: TRBJ2-2; CDR3 protein: CASSAGLAVTGELFF
V gene: TRBV25-1; J gene: TRBJ2-7; CDR3 protein: CASRPGQGRLVLEQYF
V gene: TRBV5-4; J gene: TRBJ2-2; CDR3 protein: CASSPGLAGELFF
V gene: TRBV3-1/TRBV3-2; J gene: TRBJ1-6; CDR3 protein: CASSPQGFSLRSPLHF
V gene: TRBV4-2; J gene: TRBJ2-5; CDR3 protein: CASSQEGRAELAQYF
V gene: TRBV7-8; J gene: TRBJ2-2; CDR3 protein: CASSLAEQGGTGELFF
V gene: TRBV28; J gene: TRBJ1-6; CDR3 protein: CASSRTGIDYNSPLHF
V gene: TRBV12-3/TRBV12-4; J gene: TRBJ2-1; CDR3 protein: CASTNSNNNEQFF
V gene: TRBV6-6; J gene: TRBJ1-2; CDR3 protein: CASSITGGDGYGYTF
V gene: TRBV24-1; J gene: TRBJ1-5; CDR3 protein: CATRRGDNQPQHF
V gene: TRBV11-3; J gene: TRBJ2-1; CDR3 protein: CASSSPGTGVNEQFF
V gene: TRBV5-6; J gene: TRBJ2-5; CDR3 protein: CASSLFRQGAYQETQYF
V gene: TRBV6-6; J gene: TRBJ2-3; CDR3 protein: CASSTGTGGTDTQYF
V gene: TRBV6-5; J gene: TRBJ1-2; CDR3 protein: CASKDRAEGYTF
V gene: TRBV9; J gene: TRBJ2-2; CDR3 protein: CASSVISGLNTGELFF
V gene: TRBV29-1; J gene: TRBJ2-5; CDR3 protein: CSVGRGHIPETQYF
V gene: TRBV5-4; J gene: TRBJ1-2; CDR3 protein: CASSQGQADGYTF
V gene: TRBV6-6; J gene: TRBJ1-1; CDR3 protein: CASAPRGTEAFF
V gene: TRBV14; J gene: TRBJ2-5; CDR3 protein: CASSQDRGTVQETQYF
V gene: TRBV5-6; J gene: TRBJ2-7; CDR3 protein: CASSYRDRLAEGYF
V gene: TRBV11-2; J gene: TRBJ1-2; CDR3 protein: CASSLGGGGNYGYTF
V gene: TRBV2; J gene: TRBJ2-3; CDR3 protein: CASKQGEDTQYF
V gene: TRBV5-1; J gene: TRBJ2-2; CDR3 protein: CASSRRDTGELFF
V gene: TRBV9; J gene: TRBJ2-1; CDR3 protein: CASSIQGAHGEQFF
V gene: TRBV6-4; J gene: TRBJ1-6; CDR3 protein: CASSEQGWNSPLHF
V gene: TRBV28; J gene: TRBJ2-7; CDR3 protein: CASSSRTSGAYEQYF
V gene: TRBV5-1; J gene: TRBJ1-2; CDR3 protein: CASSWDSYGYTF
V gene: TRBV19; J gene: TRBJ2-1; CDR3 protein: CASIKDRGGEQFF
V gene: TRBV28; J gene: TRBJ2-1; CDR3 protein: CASSSGVHEQFF
V gene: TRBV4-3; J gene: TRBJ2-5; CDR3 protein: CASSQTGAGTQYF
V gene: TRBV11-2; J gene: TRBJ2-2; CDR3 protein: CASSLGSGTGELFF
V gene: TRBV11-2; J gene: TRBJ2-1; CDR3 protein: CASSNLGTRSYNEQFF
V gene: TRBV30; J gene: TRBJ1-2; CDR3 protein: CAWLTGFYGYTF
V gene: TRBV27; J gene: TRBJ2-1; CDR3 protein: CAISPSPHRGGYNEQFF
V gene: TRBV7-6; J gene: TRBJ2-5; CDR3 protein: CASSLAPVSGGETQYF
V gene: TRBV6-1; J gene: TRBJ2-3; CDR3 protein: CASTRRGGGDTQYF
V gene: TRBV29-1; J gene: TRBJ1-1; CDR3 protein: CSVDQYGGAGITSEAFF
V gene: TRBV2; J gene: TRBJ1-4; CDR3 protein: CASSGGGEKLFF
V gene: TRBV7-2; J gene: TRBJ1-2; CDR3 protein: CASSLLTGDHYGYTF
V gene: TRBV24-1; J gene: TRBJ2-3; CDR3 protein: CATSDPPLGGGYTDTQYF
V gene: TRBV10-3; J gene: TRBJ1-2; CDR3 protein: CAISESTRRGDGYTF
V gene: TRBV4-2; J gene: TRBJ1-3; CDR3 protein: CASSQDRGRGNTIYF
V gene: TRBV9; J gene: TRBJ1-6; CDR3 protein: CASSPDISGRGSPLHF
V gene: TRBV5-1; J gene: TRBJ1-2; CDR3 protein: CASSSDRLTNYGYTF
V gene: TRBV15; J gene: TRBJ1-1; CDR3 protein: CATSRDIDIRAQAFF
V gene: TRBV27; J gene: TRBJ2-2; CDR3 protein: CASSRQGLAGGPNTGELFF
V gene: TRBV7-9; J gene: TRBJ2-1; CDR3 protein: CASSLLTSGGTNNEQFF
V gene: TRBV11-3; J gene: TRBJ2-7; CDR3 protein: CASSLGHAYEQYF
V gene: TRBV10-2; J gene: TRBJ2-1; CDR3 protein: CASNRGDYNEQFF
V gene: TRBV5-3; J gene: TRBJ1-3; CDR3 protein: CARRLILSSGNTIYF